The 27 T cell receptor beta chains below all came from one sample that was sequenced in a study of cytotoxic CD8 clonotypes in ibrutinib-treated CLL. Profiling relied on immunoSEQ multiplex PCR, and the TCRdb table lists in-frame clones only, not all of them. There are more than 85,000 clones in the sample; roughly three quarters occur only once, and approximately 23% lies in the top ten. Sequencing was performed on PBMCs, taken after 24 months of ibrutinib treatment. These TCRs come from a human donor with chronic lymphocytic leukemia.

The chain uses TRBV11-2 and TRBJ2-5, with TRBD2 matching 11 bases. Germline V CDR1 and CDR2: SGHAT, FQNNGV. The CDR3 runs 16 residues. Unmatched junction bases numbered 13, after V lost 6 bases and J lost 7 bases. This CDR3 reads CASSYGASGGFPTQYF. Written as DNA, the CDR3 is TGTGCCAGCAGTTACGGGGCTAGCGGGGGGTTCCCGACCCAGTACTTC. Drawing the rest from reference TRBV11-2 and TRBJ2-5, the complete variable domain is EAGVAQSPRYKIIEKRQSVAFWCNPISGHATLYWYQQILGQGPKLLIQFQNNGVVDDSQLPKDRFSAERLKGVDSTLKIQPAKLEDSAVYLCASSYGASGGFPTQYFGPGTRLLVL.

The chain employs TRBV7-8 and TRBJ2-3; perhaps TRBD2 as D (5 bases). CDR3 length: 14 residues. With 5 bases removed from V and 6 bases from J, the gap between germline ends came to 15 bases. Germline CDR1 is SGHVS and CDR2 is FQNEAQ. The CDR3 reads CASSPKLVSDTQYF. CDR3 DNA: TGTGCCAGCAGCCCAAAACTAGTCTCCGATACGCAGTATTTT.

This clone was detected once. J is TRBJ2-5 and V is TRBV4-3, with 7 bases fitting TRBD2. CDR3 length: 19 amino acids. The V segment lost 0 bases and the J segment 2 bases; nucleotides outside the gene matches: 15. Per the germline V gene, CDR1 is LGHNA and CDR2 is YSLEER. Written as DNA, the CDR3 is TGCGCCAGCAGCCAAGAAACCCCCCGGGGAGCGGGGCGACAAGAGACCCAGTACTTC. Encoded protein: CASSQETPRGAGRQETQYF.

The chain links TRBV19 to TRBJ1-5; a possible D gene is TRBD1 (5 bases). The germline V gene encodes CDR1 LNHDA and CDR2 SQIVND (reference sequence). Trimming pared 2 bases from V and 2 bases from J, leaving 13 bases between. CDR3 length equals 16 residues. In DNA, the CDR3 is TGTGCCAGTAGTATACAGGGTAGGGGCGGCAATCAGCCCCAGCATTTT. This codes for CASSIQGRGGNQPQHF.

The rearrangement uses TRBV27 and TRBJ2-3; TRBD2 might be the D (5 bases). Trimming shortened V by 2 bases and J by 5 bases, and 14 bases separated the two germline ends. CDR1 is MNHEY, CDR2 SMNVEV, per germline (reference sequence). The CDR3 covers 15 residues. CDR3: CASSLPEVGGDTQYF. The CDR3 DNA sequence: TGTGCCAGCAGTTTACCGGAGGTGGGTGGAGATACGCAGTATTTT.

The chain carries TRBV10-3 and TRBJ2-3, with 8 bases fitting TRBD1. J lost 2 bases, V lost 6 bases, and 4 bases had no gene match. Germline CDR1 reads ENHRY; CDR2 reads SYGVKD. The CDR3 consists of 14 residues. CDR3 protein: CAISGTGNTDTQYF. The CDR3 bases are TGTGCCATCAGCGGGACAGGAAACACAGATACGCAGTATTTT.

The chain joins TRBV5-1 to TRBJ2-7; TRBD1 matches at 7 bases. The CDR3 is 15 residues long. With V trimmed by 3 bases and J by 2 bases, 8 bases remained unmatched. CDR1 is SGHRS, CDR2 YFSETQ, per germline. As DNA, the CDR3 is TGCGCCAGCAGCTCCACAGGACAGGCCCCCTACGAGCAGTACTTC. It is translated as CASSSTGQAPYEQYF.

J is TRBJ2-5 and V is TRBV25-1; 8 bases line up with TRBD1. V shed 1 base, J shed 4 bases, and the junction held 5 bases outside the gene matches. The CDR3 has 15 residues. Germline CDR1 and CDR2: MGHDK and SYGVNS. This chain's CDR3 is CASSELYRGRETQYF. For the CDR3, the DNA is TGTGCCAGCAGTGAATTGTACAGGGGGAGAGAGACCCAGTACTTC. The full variable domain, in which reference TRBV25-1 and TRBJ2-5 provide the parts outside the CDR3, is EADIYQTPRYLVIGTGKKITLECSQTMGHDKMYWYQQDPGMELHLIHYSYGVNSTEKGDLSSESTVSRIRTEHFPLTLESARPSHTSQYLCASSELYRGRETQYFGPGTRLLVL.

This clone was detected once. The chain links TRBV7-8 to TRBJ1-2; unclear D gene. With 1 base removed from V and 0 bases from J, the gap between germline ends came to 6 bases. This CDR3 is built from 14 residues. Germline loops: CDR1 SGHVS, CDR2 FQNEAQ. CDR3 nucleotides: TGTGCCAGCAGCTTAGTCGGGGCTAACTATGGCTACACCTTC. Translated: CASSLVGANYGYTF.

This chain joins TRBV4-2 and TRBJ2-5; TRBD2 aligns across 9 bases. The length of the CDR3 is 16 residues. J lost 4 bases, V lost 5 bases, and 11 bases had no gene match. In germline, CDR1 is LGHNA, CDR2 YNFKEQ. The CDR3 DNA sequence: TGTGCCAGCAGCTTAAGCGGGGGGTCCGGTGGAGAGACCCAGTACTTC. Translation: CASSLSGGSGGETQYF.

This clone appeared once. The genes are TRBV11-2 and TRBJ2-7, with D unclear. The CDR3 totals 15 residues. CDR1 is SGHAT and CDR2 is FQNNGV in the germline V gene. With 4 bases removed from V and 2 bases from J, the gap between germline ends came to 15 bases. CDR3 bases: TGTGCCAGCAGCTCTTCTAACGGGCCCACCTACGAGCAGTACTTC. This translates into CASSSSNGPTYEQYF.

The chain employs TRBV27 and TRBJ2-1; D is undetermined. With 2 bases removed from V and 0 bases from J, the gap between germline ends came to 5 bases. The V gene's germline CDR1 is MNHEY and CDR2 SMNVEV (reference sequence). CDR3 size: 14 residues. CDR3 bases: TGTGCCAGCAGTTTACGATACTCCTACAATGAGCAGTTCTTC. Encoded protein: CASSLRYSYNEQFF.

V is TRBV19 and J is TRBJ2-7; possible D gene TRBD1, 6 bases. Germline loops: CDR1 LNHDA, CDR2 SQIVND (reference sequence). This CDR3 has 14 amino acids. The V end lost 5 bases, the J end lost 0 bases, and 11 bases lay between the germline ends. CDR3 nucleotides: TGTGCCAGTAGTGGTGGACAGAGCTCCTACGAGCAGTACTTC. Translated: CASSGGQSSYEQYF.

V and J are TRBV28 and TRBJ1-1; TRBD1 is a possible D gene (6 bases). Looked up from germline, CDR1 is MDHEN and CDR2 is SYDVKM. The CDR3 has 17 amino acids. The V and J ends lost 2 bases and 3 bases respectively, with 19 bases between them. The CDR3 sequence is CASSLGFRGARYTEAFF. The CDR3 DNA sequence: TGTGCCAGCAGTTTAGGCTTTCGGGGGGCGAGGTACACTGAAGCTTTCTTT.

There are a few counts of this clone. The chain is built from TRBV11-2 and TRBJ2-5, with D possibly TRBD2 on 5 matching bases. Germline V gives CDR1 SGHAT, CDR2 FQNNGV. Between the trimmed V and J ends, which lost 0 bases and 3 bases, there was a span of 5 bases. The CDR3 totals 13 residues. Here the CDR3 DNA reads TGTGCCAGCAGCTTAGACGGGGAAGAGACCCAGTACTTC. As protein: CASSLDGEETQYF.

The rearrangement uses TRBV5-8 and TRBJ1-6; no firm D call. Deletions cut 0 bases from V and 9 bases from J, with 16 bases between. This CDR3 is 16 amino acids long. Germline values: CDR1 SGHTS, CDR2 YDEGEE. The CDR3 DNA reads as TGTGCCAGCAGCTTGGATGGCGAGTTAATCTCTTCACCCCTCCACTTT. It is translated as CASSLDGELISSPLHF.

The table lists this clone with a few counts. The chain couples TRBV28 to TRBJ2-7; the D is unclear. The CDR3 length is 12 residues. Germline loops: CDR1 MDHEN, CDR2 SYDVKM. Trimming removed 4 bases from V and 4 bases from J, with 8 bases in between. In DNA, the CDR3 is TGTGCCAGCAGTTCCTCGCGATACGAGCAGTACTTC. Its protein product is CASSSSRYEQYF.

The chain carries TRBV29-1 and TRBJ2-1; the D gene is possibly TRBD1 (6 bases). Per the germline V gene, CDR1 is SQVTM and CDR2 is ANQGSEA. This CDR3 comprises 14 residues. V was shortened by 1 base and J by 5 bases, with 12 bases between the two germline ends. CDR3 loop: CSVEGWGLDNEQFF. The CDR3 DNA is TGCAGCGTTGAAGGATGGGGGCTTGACAATGAGCAGTTCTTC.

This clone has more than one count but fewer than ten. The J gene is TRBJ1-1, the V gene TRBV6-4; possibly TRBD1 for D (5 bases). The CDR3 runs to 13 residues. Germline V gene data show CDR1 as MRHNA and CDR2 as SNTAGT. V lost 0 bases and J 4 bases, leaving 6 bases between the germline ends. CDR3: CASSDSDSTEAFF. The CDR3 nucleotides read TGTGCCAGCAGTGACTCTGACAGCACTGAAGCTTTCTTT.

CDR3 coding DNA: TGTGCCAGCACCGTGGAAGGGGTGGCCACCGGGGAGCTGTTTTTT. Its protein product is CASTVEGVATGELFF. V is TRBV9 and J is TRBJ2-2; D possibly corresponds to TRBD1 (5 bases). CDR1 and CDR2 from the germline V gene are SGDLS and YYNGEE. The CDR3 contains 15 residues. V gave up 6 bases and J gave up 4 bases, with 16 bases separating them.

This clone rates as medium-sized. The chain recombines TRBV5-1 with TRBJ1-5; D is perhaps TRBD1 (6 bases). V shed 2 bases and J shed 2 bases, with 11 bases lying between them. The CDR3 sequence is 15 residues long. Germline loops: CDR1 SGHRS, CDR2 YFSETQ. The CDR3 loop is CASSFTGLGNQPQHF. CDR3 in DNA: TGCGCCAGCAGCTTCACAGGGTTGGGCAATCAGCCCCAGCATTTT. Filled out from reference TRBV5-1 and TRBJ1-5, the complete variable domain reads KAGVTQTPRYLIKTRGQQVTLSCSPISGHRSVSWYQQTPGQGLQFLFEYFSETQRNKGNFPGRFSGRQFSNSRSEMNVSTLELGDSALYLCASSFTGLGNQPQHFGDGTRLSIL.

This clone was counted between two and nine times. The CDR3 nucleotides are TGTGCCAGCAGCCCCGAGGACAGGTTCTACAATGAGCAGTTCTTC. It specifies CASSPEDRFYNEQFF. The rearrangement uses TRBV28 and TRBJ2-1, with 7 nucleotides matching TRBD1. Germline loops: CDR1 MDHEN, CDR2 SYDVKM. The CDR3 is 15 residues long. J lost 3 bases, V lost 6 bases, and 8 bases had no gene match.

This chain uses TRBV18 with TRBJ1-4; tentatively, D is TRBD1 (5 bases). Looked up from germline, CDR1 is KGHSH and CDR2 is LQKENI. CDR3 length: 14 amino acids. Trimming took 3 bases from V and 6 from J, leaving 11 bases between them. The CDR3 DNA is TGTGCCAGCTCACCTCCGGGGCCTTATGAAAAACTGTTTTTT. It yields the protein CASSPPGPYEKLFF.

V and J are TRBV7-2 and TRBJ2-7; the D gene is possibly TRBD1 (5 bases). The CDR3 loop spans 12 amino acids. V was shortened by 1 base and J by 7 bases, with 8 bases between the two germline ends. Germline V gene sequence: CDR1 SGHTA, CDR2 FQGNSA. As DNA, the CDR3 is TGTGCCAGCAGCTTAGATTACAGGGAGCAGTACTTC. It translates to CASSLDYREQYF.

In its sample, this clone was seen a few times. The chain carries TRBV28 and TRBJ1-2, with a weak D call TRBD1 (6 bases). The length of the CDR3 is 13 residues. Trimming stripped 6 bases from V and 7 bases from J, with 15 bases between. The germline gives CDR1 MDHEN, CDR2 SYDVKM. The CDR3 DNA reads as TGTGCCAGCAGGGCAGCAGGGGAAAGTGGCTACACCTTC. It specifies CASRAAGESGYTF.

The chain's CDR3 is CASSSTGAANEKLFF. The DNA for the CDR3 is TGCGCCAGCAGCAGTACAGGGGCGGCTAATGAAAAACTGTTTTTT. V usage is TRBV5-1 and J usage is TRBJ1-4, with 7 bases that match TRBD1. The CDR3 covers 15 residues. V gave up 4 bases and J gave up 3 bases; unmatched junction bases: 6. Germline V gives CDR1 SGHRS, CDR2 YFSETQ.

This clone was counted once. This sequence joins TRBV5-1 and TRBJ1-3, with a weak D call TRBD1 (6 bases). The CDR3 extends over 15 amino acids. Per the germline V gene, CDR1 is SGHRS and CDR2 is YFSETQ. V lost 1 base and J 2 bases, leaving 10 bases between the germline ends. The CDR3 protein is CASSLLGATGNTIYF. The CDR3 DNA is TGCGCCAGCAGCTTGTTGGGGGCCACTGGAAACACCATATATTTT. Variable domain in full (rest from reference TRBV5-1 and TRBJ1-3): KAGVTQTPRYLIKTRGQQVTLSCSPISGHRSVSWYQQTPGQGLQFLFEYFSETQRNKGNFPGRFSGRQFSNSRSEMNVSTLELGDSALYLCASSLLGATGNTIYFGEGSWLTVV.